Following are 31 T cell receptor beta chains from one sample sequenced in a study of T cells after yellow fever vaccination. TCRdb ran MiXCR on the 5' RACE reads and lists one entry per CDR3 protein. Here the sample spans roughly 340,000 distinct CDR3 sequences, more than 8.5% being singletons. Here the sequenced sample was PBMCs, taken on the day of the first yellow fever vaccination. The receptors come from a man aged 18 to 29 who received the YFV17D yellow fever vaccine.

J is TRBJ2-7 and V is TRBV28; tentative D call: TRBD2 (5 bases). The V gene's germline CDR1 is MDHEN and CDR2 SYDVKM. There are 15 residues in the CDR3. V lost 5 bases, J lost 2 bases, and 16 bases lay in between. The CDR3 here is CASSPGGLGTYEQYF. The CDR3 coding sequence is TGTGCCAGCAGTCCTGGAGGTTTGGGTACCTACGAGCAGTACTTC.

The chain employs TRBV11-2 and TRBJ2-1; D unclear. V was pared by 4 bases and J by 1 base, with 11 bases between. CDR1 and CDR2 (germline): SGHAT, FQNNGV. The CDR3 extends over 15 amino acids. CDR3 nucleotides: TGTGCCAGCAGCTCTCCTAAGGGATCCTACAATGAGCAGTTCTTC. As protein: CASSSPKGSYNEQFF.

This clonotype has at least ten counts. This chain connects TRBV12-3 or TRBV12-4 to TRBJ2-5; D possibly corresponds to TRBD2 (5 bases). This CDR3 spans 15 amino acids. Trimming cost V 2 bases and J 2 bases, with 12 bases left between them. DNA of the CDR3: TGTGCCAGCAGTTTAATCCCTAGCCTTCAAGAGACCCAGTACTTC. Translated, it gives CASSLIPSLQETQYF.

Only a few counts were recorded for this clonotype. This chain links TRBV20-1 with TRBJ2-3, with 11 bases aligning to TRBD2. The CDR3 has 14 amino acids. Germline lookup yields CDR1 DFQATT and CDR2 SNEGSKA (reference sequence). J was trimmed by 6 bases and V by 6 bases; bases with no gene match: 8. The CDR3 DNA reads TGCAGTGCGGTCTATAGCGGGGGGGCGGATACGCAGTATTTT. As protein: CSAVYSGGADTQYF.

This clonotype was counted between two and nine times. The rearrangement joins TRBV12-3 or TRBV12-4 to TRBJ2-3; 10 positions agree with TRBD2. Trimming at V came to 3 bases and at J to 2 bases, leaving 2 bases not matched to a gene. This CDR3 is built from 15 residues. CDR3 amino acids: CASSFSGGITDTQYF. CDR3 bases: TGTGCCAGCAGTTTTAGCGGGGGGATCACAGATACGCAGTATTTT.

This clonotype appeared a few times. The V gene is TRBV20-1, the J gene TRBJ2-3, with D perhaps TRBD1 (5 bases). CDR1 is DFQATT and CDR2 is SNEGSKA in the germline V gene (reference sequence). V lost 3 bases, J lost 2 bases, and 18 bases lay in between. This CDR3 region has 16 residues. The CDR3 loop is CSASHRRTSYTDTQYF. The CDR3 DNA reads TGCAGTGCTAGTCACAGGAGAACCAGTTACACAGATACGCAGTATTTT.

The chain joins TRBV6-1 to TRBJ2-1; TRBD1 aligns across 9 bases. Germline assignment: CDR1 MNHNS and CDR2 SASEGT. The ends lost 2 bases at V and 7 bases at J; junction bases unmatched: 6. This CDR3 comprises 15 residues. The CDR3, as DNA: TGTGCCAGCAGTGAACAGGGGACAGGGAGGAATGAGCAGTTCTTC. It specifies CASSEQGTGRNEQFF.

This clonotype was recorded at least ten times. The rearrangement links TRBV7-3 to TRBJ2-5; TRBD1 aligns across 8 bases. J lost 2 bases, V lost 4 bases, and 9 bases had no gene match. The CDR3 consists of 16 residues. Germline CDR1 reads SGHTA; CDR2 reads FQGTGA. The CDR3 DNA reads as TGTGCCAGCAGCTCAGCCATCGGGACAGGACAAGAGACCCAGTACTTC. The encoded protein is CASSSAIGTGQETQYF.

The CDR3 nucleotides read TGTGCCAGCTCACAGGGAAGGTCGGATCAGCCCCAGCATTTT. Protein sequence: CASSQGRSDQPQHF. The chain combines TRBV28 with TRBJ1-5, with D perhaps TRBD1 (6 bases). The CDR3 has 14 amino acids. The germline V and J ends were trimmed by 8 bases and 5 bases, with 16 bases remaining between them. Germline V CDR1 and CDR2: MDHEN, SYDVKM.

This clonotype was detected a few times. Germline and junction disagree at one end, which may indicate a read error. The chain uses TRBV20-1 and TRBJ2-5; D not resolved. Germline-derived CDR1 and CDR2 are DFQATT and SNEGSKA (reference sequence). The CDR3 is 13 residues long. The CDR3 DNA sequence: TGCAGTGCTATTTACATACTCCAAGAAACCCAGTACTTC. Translating gives CSAIYILQETQYF.

Many counts were recorded for this clonotype. The chain couples TRBV4-2 to TRBJ2-2, with 13 positions matching TRBD2. The CDR3 has 16 residues. The J segment lost 4 bases and the V segment lost 2 bases, leaving 1 base of the junction unmatched. Per the germline V gene, CDR1 is LGHNA and CDR2 is YNFKEQ. CDR3 DNA sequence: TGTGCCAGCAGCCAACGACTAGCGGGAGGCACCGGGGAGCTGTTTTTT. It codes for CASSQRLAGGTGELFF.

This clonotype was seen only a few times. The chain couples TRBV11-2 to TRBJ2-3, with D unclear. CDR1 is SGHAT and CDR2 is FQNNGV in the germline V gene. CDR3 length equals 14 residues. Trimming cost V 4 bases and J 1 base, with 9 bases left between them. The CDR3 spells CASSYNTGTDTQYF. CDR3 bases: TGTGCCAGCAGCTACAACACAGGCACAGATACGCAGTATTTT.

Only a few counts were recorded for this clonotype. The CDR3 sequence is CASRVSQEASPLHF. CDR3 bases: TGTGCCAGCAGGGTTTCACAGGAGGCCTCACCCCTCCACTTT. The chain employs TRBV6-1 and TRBJ1-6, with D tentatively TRBD1 (5 bases). CDR1 and CDR2 (germline): MNHNS, SASEGT. CDR3 length equals 14 residues. Trimming removed 6 bases from V and 10 bases from J, with 16 bases in between.

This clonotype was picked up a small number of times. The V call is TRBV7-6, the J call TRBJ2-3; possibly TRBD2 for D (5 bases). Deletions cut 4 bases from V and 0 bases from J, with 17 bases between. The CDR3 consists of 17 residues. Germline CDR1 and CDR2: SGHVS and FNYEAQ. The CDR3 bases are TGTGCCAGCAGCTCCCGAAGAGGGTTAACTAGCACAGATACGCAGTATTTT. Its protein product is CASSSRRGLTSTDTQYF.

The CDR3 loop reads CASSMTGSNEKLFF. The CDR3, as DNA: TGTGCCAGCAGCATGACAGGGAGCAATGAAAAACTGTTTTTT. The J gene is TRBJ1-4, the V gene TRBV7-9; TRBD1 matches at 7 bases. The trim removed 5 bases at V and 5 bases at J, leaving 5 bases unmatched. CDR1 SEHNR and CDR2 FQNEAQ come from the germline V gene (reference sequence). CDR3 length equals 14 residues.

The gene calls are TRBV10-3 and TRBJ2-2; D is undetermined. CDR1 ENHRY and CDR2 SYGVKD come from the germline V gene. The CDR3 is made up of 13 amino acids. Deletions cut 11 bases from V and 5 bases from J, with 15 bases between. CDR3 amino acids: CAAWSSVTGELFF. The CDR3 nucleotides are TGTGCCGCTTGGAGTTCGGTGACCGGGGAGCTGTTTTTT.

This chain joins TRBV13 and TRBJ1-2; no definite D call. The ends were cut back, 5 bases at V and 5 bases at J, with 18 bases in the middle. CDR3 size: 15 residues. Germline V gene lookup returns CDR1 PRHDT and CDR2 FYEKMQ (reference sequence). This CDR3 reads CASSHQEGRPYGYTF. CDR3 in DNA: TGTGCCAGCAGCCACCAGGAAGGACGCCCATATGGCTACACCTTC.

There are a few counts of this clonotype. The chain links TRBV7-6 to TRBJ2-5; 9 positions match TRBD2. V was clipped by 4 bases and J by 2 bases; unmatched bases: 5. CDR1 is SGHVS and CDR2 is FNYEAQ in the germline V gene. This CDR3 region has 15 residues. CDR3 region: CASSYAGGRQETQYF. Written as DNA, the CDR3 is TGTGCCAGCAGCTATGCGGGGGGGCGGCAAGAGACCCAGTACTTC.

This clonotype was seen ten or more times. The chain links TRBV5-1 to TRBJ1-5; D gene uncertain. Germline-derived CDR1 and CDR2 are SGHRS and YFSETQ. The V gene lost 0 bases and the J gene lost 6 bases, with 10 bases spanning the gap. The CDR3 has 14 amino acids. The CDR3 sequence is CASSLAEGGQPQHF. The CDR3 DNA follows: TGCGCCAGCAGCTTGGCCGAGGGTGGTCAGCCCCAGCATTTT.

This chain joins TRBV5-4 and TRBJ2-5; D is uncertain. The germline gives CDR1 SGHNT, CDR2 YYREEE (reference sequence). Trimming shortened V by 0 bases and J by 1 base, and 10 bases separated the two germline ends. There are 15 residues in the CDR3. In DNA form, the CDR3 reads TGTGCCAGCAGCTTGGTGGTCGGAACCCAAGAGACCCAGTACTTC. The encoded protein is CASSLVVGTQETQYF.

This clonotype was detected a few times. V is TRBV18 and J is TRBJ2-3; D uncertain. Germline loops: CDR1 KGHSH, CDR2 LQKENI. Between the trimmed V and J ends, which lost 3 bases and 6 bases, there was a span of 10 bases. This CDR3 comprises 13 residues. CDR3 in amino acids: CASSPDSVDTQYF. The CDR3 bases are TGTGCCAGCTCACCCGACTCGGTGGATACGCAGTATTTT.

This clonotype was observed many times. The CDR3 region is CSARDGGAHYEQYF. For the CDR3, the DNA is TGCAGTGCTAGAGATGGGGGGGCCCACTACGAGCAGTACTTC. This chain uses TRBV20-1 with TRBJ2-7, with TRBD2 as a possible D gene (7 bases). Germline CDR1 reads DFQATT; CDR2 reads SNEGSKA (reference sequence). V was clipped by 0 bases and J by 3 bases, with 12 bases between them. This CDR3 region has 14 residues.

This clonotype was picked up a small number of times. The gene calls are TRBV20-1 and TRBJ2-1, with 9 bases fitting TRBD1. This CDR3 has 13 residues. The V gene end was trimmed by 7 bases and the J gene end by 6 bases; junction bases not matched to a gene: 7. Germline V CDR1 and CDR2: DFQATT, SNEGSKA (reference sequence). The CDR3 nucleotides are TGCAGTGGCTACAGGGGGCAGGTCAATGAGCAGTTCTTC. Amino acid sequence: CSGYRGQVNEQFF.

This clonotype was detected a few times. The chain recombines TRBV7-9 with TRBJ1-2; tentative D call: TRBD1 (5 bases). CDR1 is SEHNR, CDR2 FQNEAQ, per germline (reference sequence). This CDR3 spans 14 amino acids. V gave up 1 base and J gave up 8 bases, with 14 bases separating them. CDR3 residues: CASSLVGREVGYTF. CDR3 DNA: TGTGCCAGCAGCTTAGTCGGCAGGGAGGTCGGCTACACCTTC.

This clonotype appeared many times. The V gene is TRBV5-1, the J gene TRBJ2-1, with 10 bases aligning to TRBD2. Per the germline V gene, CDR1 is SGHRS and CDR2 is YFSETQ. The CDR3 extends over 18 amino acids. V was clipped by 2 bases and J by 0 bases; unmatched bases: 8. The CDR3 spells CASSLKLAGPSSYNEQFF. The DNA of the CDR3 is TGCGCCAGCAGCTTAAAACTAGCGGGACCAAGCTCCTACAATGAGCAGTTCTTC.

This clonotype was picked up a small number of times. The rearrangement joins TRBV4-3 to TRBJ2-7; D not certain. Trimming took 5 bases from V and 0 from J, leaving 17 bases between them. This CDR3 is built from 16 residues. Germline loops: CDR1 LGHNA, CDR2 YSLEER. The CDR3 protein is CASSEFVPRSSYEQYF. For the CDR3, the DNA is TGCGCCAGCAGCGAATTTGTCCCCAGGAGCTCCTACGAGCAGTACTTC.

This clonotype was recorded many times. The chain uses TRBV7-7 and TRBJ2-1, with TRBD2 matching over 13 bases. The CDR3 is 15 residues long. With 5 bases clipped from V and 6 bases from J, the junction kept 4 bases outside the gene matches. Germline V CDR1 and CDR2: SSHAT, FNYEAQ (reference sequence). The CDR3 loop is CASSPRTSGGNEQFF. The CDR3 DNA is TGTGCCAGCAGCCCCCGGACTAGCGGGGGCAATGAGCAGTTCTTC.

This rearrangement joins TRBV7-3 to TRBJ1-2; D is unresolved. The CDR3 consists of 14 residues. The V end lost 5 bases, the J end lost 0 bases, and 10 bases lay between the germline ends. The germline gives CDR1 SGHTA, CDR2 FQGTGA. This CDR3 reads CASSPPGTNYGYTF. In nucleotides, the CDR3 is TGTGCCAGCAGCCCCCCCGGGACTAACTATGGCTACACCTTC.

The chain links TRBV20-1 to TRBJ2-2; a possible D gene is TRBD2 (5 bases). Trimming cost V 6 bases and J 1 base, with 12 bases left between them. Germline V lookup: CDR1 DFQATT, CDR2 SNEGSKA (reference sequence). This CDR3 has 14 residues. CDR3 DNA: TGCAGTGCCCCAGCCGAGGGGAACACCGGGGAGCTGTTTTTT. Translated: CSAPAEGNTGELFF.

This clonotype was observed a few times. The V gene is TRBV7-2, the J gene TRBJ2-1, with 12 bases fitting TRBD2. Germline assignment: CDR1 SGHTA and CDR2 FQGNSA. Trimming cost V 5 bases and J 4 bases; bases outside gene matches: 6. The CDR3 sequence is 16 residues long. CDR3: CASSPMGLAGYNEQFF. For the CDR3, the DNA is TGTGCCAGCAGCCCGATGGGACTAGCGGGTTACAATGAGCAGTTCTTC.

In its sample, this clonotype ranks as medium-sized (0.01 to 0.1%). V gene TRBV7-2 combines with J gene TRBJ2-7; 14 bases align to TRBD2. CDR3 length equals 16 residues. J lost 0 bases, V lost 5 bases, and 3 bases had no gene match. CDR1 is SGHTA and CDR2 is FQGNSA in the germline V gene. The CDR3 DNA reads TGTGCCAGCAGCCAAGGGACTAGCGGGAGCTCCTACGAGCAGTACTTC. It translates to CASSQGTSGSSYEQYF.